The entry below describes one TCR beta chain. Its target antigen remains unknown. Within one base of it there is no much larger clone, and no base qualities were kept. Preparation of the library involved the immunoSEQ multiplex PCR assay. The multiplex PCR relied on a mix of 60 forward primers for TCR Vbeta segments and 13 reverse primers for TCR Jbeta segments. The CDR3 region of rearranged TCR beta genes was amplified from genomic DNA by a multiplex PCR assay. Amplified TCR beta libraries were sequenced as 87-base-pair reads on the Illumina HiSeq System. Regarding the original processing steps: In a later analysis, some 80 million unique TCR beta chains were counted across the 650 to 750 repertoires, and approximately 11 million of these chains were shared by at least two donors. Raw reads were error-corrected and collapsed into unique sequences with a nearest-neighbor algorithm that merged closely related sequences to remove PCR and sequencing errors. V, D and J gene segments were assigned by aligning CDR3 sequences to IMGT reference sequences. Each retained sequence needed at least a six-nucleotide match to both a V gene segment and a J gene segment. Rearrangements were called productive when the CDR3 lacked stop codons and stayed in frame with V and J; all others were non-productive. CDR3 was defined by IMGT convention, running from the second conserved V-encoded cysteine to the conserved J-encoded phenylalanine. The earlier analysis of roughly 590 of the donors excluded any sequence lacking an unambiguous match to a single V gene segment. In an earlier analysis of several hundred of the donors, V segments were called functional above 56.7% productive rearrangements and were called segregating when the between-donor standard deviation exceeded 5%. A statistical classification framework was built to diagnose cytomegalovirus status from the catalog of TCR beta chain sequences. V and J gene assignment, in a later analysis, came from comparing TCR nucleotide sequences with IMGT/GENE-DB human TR gene sequences. The TCRdist pipeline was used in a later analysis to assign CDR3 sequences and most-parsimonious VDJ recombination scenarios. In a later analysis, each TCR beta chain was defined by its CDR3 amino acid sequence together with its V-gene family, and reads lacking a unique V-gene family were excluded. As a way to deal with suspected cross-contamination and a sequencing artifact, a later analysis dropped approximately 590 nucleotide sequences that were highly shared and had low generation probability. For each public chain, a later analysis derived a clonal expansion index from normalized ranks of inferred template counts within each repertoire. In a later analysis, generation probabilities were computed with a VDJ recombination model fitted to out-of-frame rearrangements, and the resulting probabilities were checked against IGoR. A later analysis scored TCR-TCR, TCR-HLA and TCR-CMV co-occurrence with hypergeometric tests, applying a repertoire-size bias correction to TCR pairs. To estimate false discovery rates, a later analysis permuted the HLA or CMV assignments 20 times. In a later analysis, co-occurring TCRs were grouped using DBSCAN, with TCRdist sequence similarity added in when clustering inside HLA-allele-positive subsets. Repertoires with fewer than 30,000 or more than 120,000 public chains were left out of co-occurrence clustering, as were about five repertoires with anomalous nucleotide sharing. The clones in this table, taken by TCRdb from immuneACCESS, are in-frame only. Not every clone is retained; where verified, under half of the shortfall comes from an unresolved V gene, and the cause of the rest is unknown. Clone size and V and J calls were adopted from that table, with D and trimming inferred from the DNA. The sample table holds roughly 160,000 clones, of which about 71% were seen once. The top ten clonotypes cover 2.8% of the sample.

In total, 500 to 700 healthy bone marrow donors made up the cohort. At the time of sampling, all cohort members were nominally healthy, though unrecorded immune exposures were likely present. The donor tested CMV seronegative and was one of the 352 seronegative cohort members. Each donor provided a peripheral blood sample, and peripheral blood mononuclear cells were used for TCR beta sequencing. Genomic DNA extraction from the blood cell samples was performed with the Qiagen DNeasy Blood Extraction Kit. From its cysteine to its phenylalanine, the CDR3 spans 13 amino acids. Just the 39-base CDR3 DNA is kept, in frame starting at base 1. Trimming costs V 0 bases and J 5 bases, and their ends lie 8 bases apart. CDR1 and CDR2 are read off the germline V gene as SGHTA and FQGNSA. This specimen comes from a study of cytomegalovirus exposure and HLA in healthy donors (dated by TCRdb to about 2017). For the study in its entirety: An earlier analysis of approximately 600 of the donors reported 276 Gb of sequence data and 100 million to 130 million unique TCR beta sequences from around 200 million T cells. Genome-wide SNP genotypes for about 65% of the 666 donors were used in a later genetic analysis, which treated that subset as a discovery cohort. Along with the 666-subject first cohort, a separate validation cohort of over 90 different subjects was used. A later analysis re-analyzed previously published TCR beta repertoires from about 730 donors and added high-resolution HLA genotyping to study TCR occurrence patterns. Using immunosequencing, the study profiled T cell repertoires from 666 subjects and related those repertoires to cytomegalovirus serostatus. Among the roughly 400 genotyped donors, approximately 77% belonged to the genetic ancestry cluster associated with self-reported Caucasian donors. Typing coverage differed by locus: A, B, C, DRB1 and DQB1 were typed in about 620-630 donors, DQA1 in about 510, DPA1 in over 600, and DPB1 in 450 to 490. An early release that covered about 600 HLA-typed donors contained about 300 gigabases of sequencing data and 80 million or so unique TCR sequences. An earlier analysis of 450 to 750 of the donors used high-throughput TCR beta sequencing to judge whether each TCR beta V gene segment behaved as functional or pseudogenic. Both class I and class II loci were covered by HLA typing, at four-digit resolution. Because of strong linkage in the cohort, a handful of DR-DQ haplotypes were treated as single units for association and clustering. The later analysis used no new phenotypic data to find candidate immune exposures, relying instead on TCR beta sequences and their occurrence across donors. The study was designed to test whether signatures of past pathogen exposure could be identified by cataloging public T cell receptors. Across under 500 genotyped donors of the cohort, an average of about 250,000 unique TCR beta nucleotide sequences per donor were sequenced, and roughly a sixth of those sequences were non-productive. Donor age, sex, ethnicity and CMV serostatus were collected together with the repertoire data. Every discovery cohort repertoire had been produced on one sequencing platform. The study combined high-throughput TCR immunosequencing, statistical association of individual TCRs with disease status, and machine learning to predict cytomegalovirus infection status.

Beyond this particular receptor, the publication reports: Three of the identified cytomegalovirus-associated TCR beta chains were confirmed in vitro to be specific for cytomegalovirus antigens. An earlier analysis of 587 of the donors showed that most TCR beta V segments appeared in productive rearrangements either about 90% or about 30% of the time, which broadly matched IMGT annotations. The earlier analysis of fewer than 750 of the donors excluded approximately 15 rarely observed V segments, including chromosome 9 orphons, because counts were too low. The cohort was sequenced for TCR beta chains only, and without alpha or paired-chain data the features that could be detected were limited. Presence/absence analyses assumed roughly uniform sequencing depth across donors, an assumption that may not hold. V-gene and J-gene trimming of TCR beta chains was associated with a missense DCLRE1C variant in a later genetic analysis, and the association was replicated in an independent cohort. Correlated functional status among segregating V segments might be attributable to linkage disequilibrium, but an unknown experimental factor could not be ruled out. Assigning TCR associations to individual alleles was difficult when HLA alleles, especially DR and DQ, strongly co-occurred. It was suggested by the authors that the approach could potentially be generalized to other disease states and immunological phenotypes. A further reported finding was that TCR beta sequences accurately predicted the HLA-A and HLA-B alleles for most subjects in the first cohort. Across donors, most TCR sequences were observed very rarely, whereas some public TCRs were present in many individuals. In a later analysis, TCR association rates were found to vary across HLA loci, with the most associated TCRs seen for DRB1 alleles and the fewest for HLA-C alleles. At a false discovery rate of 0.05, a later analysis linked around 17,000 TCR beta sequences to specific HLA alleles. The 87-base-pair reads could not distinguish some IMGT-functional V segments, including TRBV6-2 and TRBV6-3, so those segments were excluded. According to a later analysis, parvovirus B19, influenza, CMV and Epstein-Barr virus appeared linked to several top co-occurrence clusters. A later genetic analysis reported fewer N-insertions in productive TCRs among donors in an Asian-associated ancestry cluster than the 666-donor mean. The sequencing pipeline was judged likely to have produced a cluster of highly shared sequence variants as a technical artifact. Because HLA typing was missing for some donors at each locus, association tests included only the typed subset. The only immune exposure information available for the cohort was CMV serostatus. A later analysis found that most CMV-associated TCR beta chains appeared HLA-restricted, with HLA associations seemingly driven largely by CMV exposure. A total of about 180 TCR beta chains were listed by the study as associated with cytomegalovirus. The classifier was reported to diagnose cytomegalovirus status with high specificity and sensitivity in both the original and validation cohorts. In a later analysis, HLA-associated TCR beta chains showed more clonal expansion and lower generation probabilities than non-associated chains that were equally common.

Sequenced sample: PBMCs. This receptor was taken from a woman aged 25 to 45 in good health and CMV-seronegative. The chain uses TRBV7-2 and TRBJ2-7, and perhaps TRBD1 as D gene, on 5 matching bases. The nucleotide sequence is given as TGTGCCAGCAGCTTAGCGCAAGGGGACGAGCAGTACTTC. Translated, it reads CASSLAQGDEQYF.